This T cell receptor beta chain was retrieved from a study of T cell responses to AZD1222 COVID-19 vaccine (dated by TCRdb to the early 2020s). About the full investigation: TCR sequencing was performed for about 240 trial participants, of whom about 200 were given two doses of AZD1222 and around 25 were given two doses of MenACWY control vaccine. Trial participants were enrolled by age into subgroups of 18-55, 56-69 and 70-plus years, and approximately 150, 30 and 60 TCR-sequenced participants, respectively, were included in these subgroups.

The CDR3 regions of human TCRbeta chains were subjected to immunosequencing. Turning to the authors' computational methods: Repertoire TCRs were matched against a reference library of SARS-CoV-2-specific TCRs generated with the MIRA antigen-specificity platform. Breadth was defined as the fraction of unique TCRs that were SARS-CoV-2-associated, and depth was defined as the fraction of total T cells that were SARS-CoV-2-associated. Using the MIRA data, every spike-specific TCR was mapped to the spike region that the TCR reacted to and assigned to either a CD4 or a CD8 class. Log10-transformed breadth and depth values were compared by one-way ANOVA with Sidak's multiple comparisons tests. Drawn from immuneACCESS, this table holds only the in-frame rearrangements with V and J called that TCRdb kept. Clones are partly lost; checked studies trace under half to an unresolved V gene and leave the rest unexplained. That table supplies the V and J calls and clone size; D and trimming were determined from the DNA. Here the sample has 20,000 to 30,000 clones; around 86% occur a single time. The top ten clonotypes cover 34% of the sample.

The time point label on this specimen signifies: about 28 days (+/-7) after the second vaccine dose. Because spike-specific TCR depth and breadth did not differ between the two schedules, AZD1222 recipients who got a second dose at roughly 4 weeks were pooled with those who got a second dose at roughly 12 weeks. Samples from vaccinated people were obtained from the UK trials COV001 and COV002, which included a single-blind randomized controlled phase 2/3 trial of AZD1222 (ChAdOx1 nCoV-19) in healthy adults. Trial participant PBMC samples were collected at day 0 and day 28 after the second dose for TCRbeta chain sequencing. V and J are truncated by 4 bases and 2 bases respectively, leaving an intervening sequence of 16 bases. The germline V gene yields SGHRS for CDR1 and YFSETQ for CDR2. Its CDR3 holds 15 amino acids, cysteine through phenylalanine. Of all the DNA, just the CDR3 is kept, 45 bases in frame from base 1.

A note on this clone: Its antigen remains undetermined. No base quality information exists; no much larger clone differs at one position.

Findings and caveats that apply to the study as a whole: After two AZD1222 doses, both the breadth and the depth of spike-specific TCRs were significantly higher than at day 0 and than in MenACWY recipients. Because no day 14 peak-response samples were available, the repertoires could be characterized only after the peak T cell response. The vaccine-associated CD4 TCRs covered the entire spike protein, and the dominant responses fell in regions 160-218 and 743-854. In the small 56-69-year group, the increase in depth fell short of significance, most likely because of low power. Conclusions about previously exposed vaccinees are limited, since just 5 or 6 AZD1222 recipients were seropositive for SARS-CoV-2 at baseline. Participants were mostly white British, with more females than males. The authors suggested clonal diversity may have been underestimated. Reportedly, almost half of the unique spike-specific TCRs recognized epitopes lying outside the regions that are mutated in the B.1.351 and B.1.1.7 variants.

The sequence is built from TRBV5-1 and TRBJ2-7; the D region possibly corresponds to TRBD2 (6 bases align). The specimen was peripheral blood, collected 28 days after the second AZD1222 dose. This sequence was found in an adult who received the AZD1222 COVID-19 vaccine. This receptor carries the CDR3 CASSDPGLITYEQYF. The DNA is as follows: TGCGCCAGCAGCGACCCGGGACTGATTACCTACGAGCAGTACTTC.